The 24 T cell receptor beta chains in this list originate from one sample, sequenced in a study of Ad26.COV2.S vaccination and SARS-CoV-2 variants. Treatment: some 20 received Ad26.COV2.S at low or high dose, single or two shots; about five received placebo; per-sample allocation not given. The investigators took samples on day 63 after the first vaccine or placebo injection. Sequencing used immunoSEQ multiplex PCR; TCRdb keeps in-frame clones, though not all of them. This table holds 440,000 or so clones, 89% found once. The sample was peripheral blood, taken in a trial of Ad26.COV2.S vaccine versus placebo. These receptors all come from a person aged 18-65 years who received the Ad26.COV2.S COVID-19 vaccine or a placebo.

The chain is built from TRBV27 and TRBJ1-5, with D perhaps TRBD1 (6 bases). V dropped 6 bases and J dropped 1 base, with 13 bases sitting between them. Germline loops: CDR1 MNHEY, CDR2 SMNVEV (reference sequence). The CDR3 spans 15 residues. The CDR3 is CASSLKQGSNQPQHF. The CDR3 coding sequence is TGTGCCAGCAGCCTTAAACAGGGAAGCAATCAGCCCCAGCATTTT.

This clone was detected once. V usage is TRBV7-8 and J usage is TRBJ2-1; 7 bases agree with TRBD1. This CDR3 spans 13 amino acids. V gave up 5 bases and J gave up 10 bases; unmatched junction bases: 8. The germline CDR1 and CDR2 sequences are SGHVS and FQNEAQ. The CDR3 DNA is TGTGCCAGCAGCGGTGACAGGGTTGGGGAGCAGTTCTTC. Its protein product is CASSGDRVGEQFF.

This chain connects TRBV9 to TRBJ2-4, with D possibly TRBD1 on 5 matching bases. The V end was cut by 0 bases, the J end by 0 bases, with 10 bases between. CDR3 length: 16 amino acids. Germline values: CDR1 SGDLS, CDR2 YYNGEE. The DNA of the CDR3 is TGTGCCAGCAGCGTAGGGGCAGGGTTAGCCAAAAACATTCAGTACTTC. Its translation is CASSVGAGLAKNIQYF.

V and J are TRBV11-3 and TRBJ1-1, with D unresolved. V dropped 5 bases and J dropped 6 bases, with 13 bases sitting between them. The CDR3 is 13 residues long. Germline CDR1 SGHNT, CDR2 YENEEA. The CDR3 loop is CASSPGVRSEAFF. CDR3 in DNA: TGTGCCAGCAGCCCCGGAGTCAGATCTGAAGCTTTCTTT.

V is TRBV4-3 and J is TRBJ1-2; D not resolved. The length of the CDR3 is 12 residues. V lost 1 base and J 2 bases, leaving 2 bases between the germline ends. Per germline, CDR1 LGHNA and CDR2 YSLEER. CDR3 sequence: CASSQVNYGYTF. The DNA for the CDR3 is TGCGCCAGCAGCCAAGTGAACTATGGCTACACCTTC.

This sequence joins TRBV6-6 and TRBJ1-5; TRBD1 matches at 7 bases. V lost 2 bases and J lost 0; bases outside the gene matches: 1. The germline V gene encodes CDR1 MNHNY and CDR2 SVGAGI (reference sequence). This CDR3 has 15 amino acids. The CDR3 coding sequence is TGTGCCAGCAGTTACGAGGGGGCTAGCAATCAGCCCCAGCATTTT. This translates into CASSYEGASNQPQHF.

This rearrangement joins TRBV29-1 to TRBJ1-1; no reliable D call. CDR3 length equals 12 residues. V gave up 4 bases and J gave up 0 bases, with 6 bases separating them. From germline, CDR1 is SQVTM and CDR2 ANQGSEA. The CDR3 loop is CSVVEMNTEAFF. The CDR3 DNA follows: TGCAGCGTTGTAGAGATGAACACTGAAGCTTTCTTT. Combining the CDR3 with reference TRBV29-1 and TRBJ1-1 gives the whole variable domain SAVISQKPSRDICQRGTSLTIQCQVDSQVTMMFWYRQQPGQSLTLIATANQGSEATYESGFVIDKFPISRPNLTFSTLTVSNMSPEDSSIYLCSVVEMNTEAFFGQGTRLTVV.

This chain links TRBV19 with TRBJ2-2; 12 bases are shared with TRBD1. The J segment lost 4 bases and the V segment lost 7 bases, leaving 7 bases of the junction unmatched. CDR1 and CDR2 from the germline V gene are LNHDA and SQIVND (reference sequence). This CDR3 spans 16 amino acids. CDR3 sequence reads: CASTGQGAFTTGELFF. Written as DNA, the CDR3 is TGTGCCAGTACGGGACAGGGGGCTTTTACCACCGGGGAGCTGTTTTTT. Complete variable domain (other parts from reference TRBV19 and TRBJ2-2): DGGITQSPKYLFRKEGQNVTLSCEQNLNHDAMYWYRQDPGQGLRLIYYSQIVNDFQKGDIAEGYSVSREKKESFPLTVTSAQKNPTAFYLCASTGQGAFTTGELFFGEGSRLTVL.

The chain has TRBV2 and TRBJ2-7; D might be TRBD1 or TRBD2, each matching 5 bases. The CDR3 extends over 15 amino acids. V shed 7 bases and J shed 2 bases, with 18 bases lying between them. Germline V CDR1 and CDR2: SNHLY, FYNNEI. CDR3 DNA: TGTGCCAGCAAAATGCCGGGACCTGATCCCTACGAGCAGTACTTC. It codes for CASKMPGPDPYEQYF.

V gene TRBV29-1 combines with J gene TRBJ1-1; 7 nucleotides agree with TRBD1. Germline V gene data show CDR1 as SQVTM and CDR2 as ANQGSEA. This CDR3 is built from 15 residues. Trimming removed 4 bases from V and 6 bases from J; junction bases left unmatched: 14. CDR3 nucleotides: TGCAGCGTTGGTTACAGGGGAATCTTAGCCCCTGAAGCTTTCTTT. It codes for CSVGYRGILAPEAFF.

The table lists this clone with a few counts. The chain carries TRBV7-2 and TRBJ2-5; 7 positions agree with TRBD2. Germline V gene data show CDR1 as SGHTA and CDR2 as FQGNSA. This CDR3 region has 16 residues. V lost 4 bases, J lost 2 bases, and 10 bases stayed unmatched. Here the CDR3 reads CASSSGGLHGQETQYF. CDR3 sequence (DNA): TGTGCCAGCAGCTCGGGGGGACTCCATGGGCAAGAGACCCAGTACTTC.

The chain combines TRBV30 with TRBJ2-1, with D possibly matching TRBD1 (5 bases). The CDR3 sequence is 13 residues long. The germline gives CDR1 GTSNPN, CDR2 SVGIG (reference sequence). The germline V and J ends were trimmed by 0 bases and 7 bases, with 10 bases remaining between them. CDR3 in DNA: TGTGCCTGGAGTGTACAGGCTGGGAATGAGCAGTTCTTC. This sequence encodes CAWSVQAGNEQFF. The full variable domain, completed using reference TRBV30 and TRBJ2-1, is SQTIHQWPATLVQPVGSPLSLECTVEGTSNPNLYWYRQAAGRGLQLLFYSVGIGQISSEVPQNLSASRPQDRQFILSSKKLLLSDSGFYLCAWSVQAGNEQFFGPGTRLTVL.

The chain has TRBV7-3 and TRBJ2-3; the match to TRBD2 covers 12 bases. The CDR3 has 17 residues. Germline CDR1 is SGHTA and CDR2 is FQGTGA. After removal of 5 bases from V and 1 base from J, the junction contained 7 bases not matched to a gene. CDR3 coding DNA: TGTGCCAGCAGCCCTAGCGGGAGGGGGGTAGGCACAGATACGCAGTATTTT. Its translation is CASSPSGRGVGTDTQYF.

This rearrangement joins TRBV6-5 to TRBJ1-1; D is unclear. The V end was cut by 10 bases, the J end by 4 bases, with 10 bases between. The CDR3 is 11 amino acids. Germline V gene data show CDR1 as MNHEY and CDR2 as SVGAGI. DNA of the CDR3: TGTGCCAACTCCCGAGGCACTGAAGCTTTCTTT. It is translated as CANSRGTEAFF.

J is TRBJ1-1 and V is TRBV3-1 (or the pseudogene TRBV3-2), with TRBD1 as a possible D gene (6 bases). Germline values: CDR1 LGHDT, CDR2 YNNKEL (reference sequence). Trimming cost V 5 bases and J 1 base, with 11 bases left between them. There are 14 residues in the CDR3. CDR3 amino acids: CASSYRQENTEAFF. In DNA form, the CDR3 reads TGTGCCAGCAGCTATAGACAGGAGAACACTGAAGCTTTCTTT.

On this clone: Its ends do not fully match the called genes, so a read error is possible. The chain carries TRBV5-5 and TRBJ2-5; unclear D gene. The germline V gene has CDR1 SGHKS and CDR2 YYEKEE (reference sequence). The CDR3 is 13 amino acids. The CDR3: CASSSQVVETQYF. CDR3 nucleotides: TGCGCCAGCAGCAGCCAGGTAGTGGAGACCCAGTACTTC.

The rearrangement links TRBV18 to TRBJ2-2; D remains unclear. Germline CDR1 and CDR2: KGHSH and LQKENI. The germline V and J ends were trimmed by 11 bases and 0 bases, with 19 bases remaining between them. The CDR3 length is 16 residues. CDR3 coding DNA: TGTGCCTGCAGCGTGTCCCAAAACGCGAACACCGGGGAGCTGTTTTTT. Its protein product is CACSVSQNANTGELFF.

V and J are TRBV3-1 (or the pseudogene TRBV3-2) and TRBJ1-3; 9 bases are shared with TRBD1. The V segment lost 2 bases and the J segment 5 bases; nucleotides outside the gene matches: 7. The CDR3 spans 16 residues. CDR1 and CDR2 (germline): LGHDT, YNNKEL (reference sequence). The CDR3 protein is CASSQQPGTGRNTIYF. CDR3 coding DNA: TGTGCCAGCAGCCAACAACCCGGGACAGGGAGAAACACCATATATTTT.

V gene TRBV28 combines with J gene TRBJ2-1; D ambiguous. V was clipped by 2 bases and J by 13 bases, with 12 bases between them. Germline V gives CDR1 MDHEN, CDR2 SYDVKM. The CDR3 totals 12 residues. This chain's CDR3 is CASSLGRLQQFF. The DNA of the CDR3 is TGTGCCAGCAGTTTAGGTCGGCTACAACAGTTCTTC.

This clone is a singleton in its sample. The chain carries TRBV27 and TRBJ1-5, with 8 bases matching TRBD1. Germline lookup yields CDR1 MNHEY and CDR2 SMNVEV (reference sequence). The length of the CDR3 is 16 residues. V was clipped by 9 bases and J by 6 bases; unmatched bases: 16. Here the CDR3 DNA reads TGTGCCAGTCGACACCAAGGACAGGGCTTAACTCAGCCCCAGCATTTT. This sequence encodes CASRHQGQGLTQPQHF.

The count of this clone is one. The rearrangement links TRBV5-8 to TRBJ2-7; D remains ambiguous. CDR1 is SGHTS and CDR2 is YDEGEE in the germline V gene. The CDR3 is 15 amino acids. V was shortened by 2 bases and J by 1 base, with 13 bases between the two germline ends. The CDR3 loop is CASSFARRLSYEQYF. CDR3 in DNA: TGTGCCAGCAGCTTCGCGCGACGGCTGTCCTACGAGCAGTACTTC.

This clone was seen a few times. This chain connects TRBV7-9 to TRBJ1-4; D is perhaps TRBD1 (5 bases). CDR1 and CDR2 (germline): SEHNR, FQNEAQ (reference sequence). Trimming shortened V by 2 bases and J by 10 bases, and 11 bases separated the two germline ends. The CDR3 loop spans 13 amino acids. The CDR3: CASSLIEGRKLFF. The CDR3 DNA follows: TGTGCCAGCAGCTTAATAGAGGGGAGAAAACTGTTTTTT.

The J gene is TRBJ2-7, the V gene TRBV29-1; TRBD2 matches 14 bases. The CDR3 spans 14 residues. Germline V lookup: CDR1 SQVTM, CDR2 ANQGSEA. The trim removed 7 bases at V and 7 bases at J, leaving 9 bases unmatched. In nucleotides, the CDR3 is TGCAGCGCAAGACTAGCGGGAGGGCCGTGGGAGCAGTACTTC. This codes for CSARLAGGPWEQYF.

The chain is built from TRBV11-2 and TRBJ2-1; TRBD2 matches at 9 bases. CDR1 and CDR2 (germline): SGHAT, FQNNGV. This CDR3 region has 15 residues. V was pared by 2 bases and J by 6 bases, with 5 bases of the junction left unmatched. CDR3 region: CASSLRASGTNEQFF. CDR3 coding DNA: TGTGCCAGCAGCTTAAGGGCTAGCGGGACCAATGAGCAGTTCTTC.